This TCR beta chain came from a study of beta chain features in type 1 diabetes. cDNA synthesis used the whole RNA isolate, giving expressed TCRB sequences. Profiled with immunoSEQ multiplex PCR; TCRdb holds only in-frame clones, not every one. The data contain a few hundred thousand clones, about 15% of them singletons. Concerning this clone: The antigen remains unidentified.

Whole-study findings and limits: Within each of all four CD4+ subsets, Type 1 diabetes patients had TCRB CDR3s that were moderately but significantly shorter.

Sequencing used central memory CD4+ T cells from blood. The clonotype was recovered from a man between 25 and 39 years old in good health.

This chain's CDR3 is CASSQDWGDYGYTF. In DNA, the CDR3 is TGCGCCAGCAGCCAAGATTGGGGTGACTATGGCTACACCTTC. The V and J genes are TRBV4-3 and TRBJ1-2, with D unclear. The CDR3 is 14 residues long. V was pared by 0 bases and J by 3 bases, with 8 bases between. Germline-derived CDR1 and CDR2 are LGHNA and YSLEER.